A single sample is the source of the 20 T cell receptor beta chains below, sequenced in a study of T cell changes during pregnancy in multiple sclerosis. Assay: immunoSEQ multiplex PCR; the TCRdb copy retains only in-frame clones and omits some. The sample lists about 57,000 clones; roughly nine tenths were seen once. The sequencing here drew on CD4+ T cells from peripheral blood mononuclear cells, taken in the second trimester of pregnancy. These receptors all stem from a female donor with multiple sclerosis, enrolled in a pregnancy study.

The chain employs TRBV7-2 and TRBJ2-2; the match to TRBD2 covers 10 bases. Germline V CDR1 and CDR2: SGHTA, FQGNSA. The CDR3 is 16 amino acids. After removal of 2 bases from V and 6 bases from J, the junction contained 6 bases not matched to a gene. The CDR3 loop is CASSLWSGRASGELFF. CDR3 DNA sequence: TGTGCCAGCAGCTTATGGAGCGGGAGGGCATCCGGGGAGCTGTTTTTT.

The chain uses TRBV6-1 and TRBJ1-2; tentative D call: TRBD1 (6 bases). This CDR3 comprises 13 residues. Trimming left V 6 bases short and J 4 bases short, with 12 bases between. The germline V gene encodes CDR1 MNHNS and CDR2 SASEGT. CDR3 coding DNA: TGTGCCAGCAGGGTAACAGGGATCTATGGCTACACCTTC. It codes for CASRVTGIYGYTF.

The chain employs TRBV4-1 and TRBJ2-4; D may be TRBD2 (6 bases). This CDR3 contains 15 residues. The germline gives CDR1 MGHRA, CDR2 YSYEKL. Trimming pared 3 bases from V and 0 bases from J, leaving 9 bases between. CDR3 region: CASSQGLLAKNIQYF. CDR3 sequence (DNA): TGCGCCAGCAGCCAGGGACTTCTAGCCAAAAACATTCAGTACTTC.

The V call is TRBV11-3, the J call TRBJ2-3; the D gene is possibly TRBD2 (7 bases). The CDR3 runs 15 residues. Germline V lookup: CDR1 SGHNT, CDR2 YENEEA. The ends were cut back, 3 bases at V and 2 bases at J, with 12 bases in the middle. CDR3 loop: CASSFRGGYTDTQYF. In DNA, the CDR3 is TGTGCCAGCAGCTTTAGGGGGGGTTACACAGATACGCAGTATTTT.

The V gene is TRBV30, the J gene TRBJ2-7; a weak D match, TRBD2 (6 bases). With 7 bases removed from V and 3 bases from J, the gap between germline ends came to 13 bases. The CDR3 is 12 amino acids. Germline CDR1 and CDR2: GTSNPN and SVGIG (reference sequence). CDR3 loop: CAFSLASYEQYF. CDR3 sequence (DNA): TGTGCCTTCTCACTAGCTAGCTACGAGCAGTACTTC.

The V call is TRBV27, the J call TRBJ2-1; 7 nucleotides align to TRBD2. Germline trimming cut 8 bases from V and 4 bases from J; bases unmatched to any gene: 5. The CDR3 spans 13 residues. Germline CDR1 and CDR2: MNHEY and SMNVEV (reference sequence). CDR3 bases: TGTGCCAGCGGGAGGGCCCCATACAATGAGCAGTTCTTC. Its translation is CASGRAPYNEQFF.

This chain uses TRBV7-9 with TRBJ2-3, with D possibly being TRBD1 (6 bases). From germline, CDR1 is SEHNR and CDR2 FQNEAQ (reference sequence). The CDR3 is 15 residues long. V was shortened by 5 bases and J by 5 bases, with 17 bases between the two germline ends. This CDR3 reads CASSRQVVLGDTQYF. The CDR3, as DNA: TGTGCCAGCAGCCGACAGGTTGTTCTTGGAGATACGCAGTATTTT. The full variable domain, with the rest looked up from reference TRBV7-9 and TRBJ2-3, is DTGVSQNPRHKITKRGQNVTFRCDPISEHNRLYWYRQTLGQGPEFLTYFQNEAQLEKSRLLSDRFSAERPKGSFSTLEIQRTEQGDSAMYLCASSRQVVLGDTQYFGPGTRLTVL.

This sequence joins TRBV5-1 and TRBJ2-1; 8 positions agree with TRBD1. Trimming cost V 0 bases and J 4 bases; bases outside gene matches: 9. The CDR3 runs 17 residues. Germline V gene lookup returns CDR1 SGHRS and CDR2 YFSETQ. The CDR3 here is CASSLGQGAIFYNEQFF. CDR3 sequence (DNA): TGCGCCAGCAGCTTGGGTCAGGGGGCCATTTTTTACAATGAGCAGTTCTTC.

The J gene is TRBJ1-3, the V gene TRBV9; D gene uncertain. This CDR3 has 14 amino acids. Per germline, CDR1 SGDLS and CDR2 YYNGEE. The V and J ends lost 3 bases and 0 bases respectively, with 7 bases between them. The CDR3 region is CASSADTSGNTIYF. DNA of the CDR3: TGTGCCAGCAGCGCCGACACCTCTGGAAACACCATATATTTT.

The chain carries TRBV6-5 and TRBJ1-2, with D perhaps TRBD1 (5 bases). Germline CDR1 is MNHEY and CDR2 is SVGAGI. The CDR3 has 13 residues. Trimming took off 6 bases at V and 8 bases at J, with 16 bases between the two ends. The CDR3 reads CASSRTIGEGYTF. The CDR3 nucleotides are TGTGCCAGCAGCCGGACAATCGGTGAGGGCTACACCTTC.

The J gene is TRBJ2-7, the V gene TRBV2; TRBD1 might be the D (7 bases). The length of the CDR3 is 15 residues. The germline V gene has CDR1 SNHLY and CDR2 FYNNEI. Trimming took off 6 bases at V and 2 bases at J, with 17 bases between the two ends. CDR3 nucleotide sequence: TGTGCCAGCAGAAAGGCGGGGACAGCTACCTACGAGCAGTACTTC. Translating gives CASRKAGTATYEQYF.

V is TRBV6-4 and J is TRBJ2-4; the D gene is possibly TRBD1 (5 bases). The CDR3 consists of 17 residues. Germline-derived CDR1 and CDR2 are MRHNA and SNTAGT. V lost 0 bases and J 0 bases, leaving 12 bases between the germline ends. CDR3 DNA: TGTGCCAGCAGTGACTCAAGGGGTTTCGGAGCCAAAAACATTCAGTACTTC. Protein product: CASSDSRGFGAKNIQYF.

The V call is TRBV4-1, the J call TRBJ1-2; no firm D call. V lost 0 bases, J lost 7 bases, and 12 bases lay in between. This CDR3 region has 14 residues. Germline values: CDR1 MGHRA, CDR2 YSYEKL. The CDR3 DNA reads TGCGCCAGCAGCCAAGAGAGAATCTTCGTTGGCTACACCTTC. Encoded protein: CASSQERIFVGYTF.

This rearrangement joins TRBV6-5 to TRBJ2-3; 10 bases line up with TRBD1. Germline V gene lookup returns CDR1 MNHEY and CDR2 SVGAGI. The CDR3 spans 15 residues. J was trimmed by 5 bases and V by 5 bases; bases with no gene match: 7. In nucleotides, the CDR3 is TGTGCCAGCAGTACCCGGGACAGGGGAATAGATACGCAGTATTTT. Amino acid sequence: CASSTRDRGIDTQYF.

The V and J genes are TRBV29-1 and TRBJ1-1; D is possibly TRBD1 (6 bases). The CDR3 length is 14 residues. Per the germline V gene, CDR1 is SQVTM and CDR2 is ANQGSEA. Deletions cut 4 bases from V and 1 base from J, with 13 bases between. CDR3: CSVAQGTQNTEAFF. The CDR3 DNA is TGCAGCGTTGCGCAAGGGACACAGAACACTGAAGCTTTCTTT.

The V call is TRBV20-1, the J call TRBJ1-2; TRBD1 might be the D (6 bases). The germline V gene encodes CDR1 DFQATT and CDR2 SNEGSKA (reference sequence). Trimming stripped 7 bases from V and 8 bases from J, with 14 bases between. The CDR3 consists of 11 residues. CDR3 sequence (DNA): TGCAGTGGGGCAGGGGCGTCAGGCTACACCTTC. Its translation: CSGAGASGYTF.

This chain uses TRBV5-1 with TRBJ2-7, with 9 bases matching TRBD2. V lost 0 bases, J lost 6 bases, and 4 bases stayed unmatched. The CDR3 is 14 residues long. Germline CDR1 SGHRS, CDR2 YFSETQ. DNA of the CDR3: TGCGCCAGCAGCTTGGGGGCGGGGGGGACCGAGCAGTACTTC. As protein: CASSLGAGGTEQYF.

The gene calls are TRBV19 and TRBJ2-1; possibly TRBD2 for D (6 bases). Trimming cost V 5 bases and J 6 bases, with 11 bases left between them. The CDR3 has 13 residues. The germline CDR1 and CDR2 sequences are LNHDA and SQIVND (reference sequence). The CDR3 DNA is TGTGCCAGTAGTCGCGGGGATTTCAATGAGCAGTTCTTC. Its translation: CASSRGDFNEQFF.

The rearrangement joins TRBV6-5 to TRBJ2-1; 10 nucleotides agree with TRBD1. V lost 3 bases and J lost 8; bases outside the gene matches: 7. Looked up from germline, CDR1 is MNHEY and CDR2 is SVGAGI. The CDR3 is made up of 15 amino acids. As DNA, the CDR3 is TGTGCCAGCAGTTATACGGGACAGGGGCTTCATGAGCAGTTCTTC. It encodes CASSYTGQGLHEQFF.

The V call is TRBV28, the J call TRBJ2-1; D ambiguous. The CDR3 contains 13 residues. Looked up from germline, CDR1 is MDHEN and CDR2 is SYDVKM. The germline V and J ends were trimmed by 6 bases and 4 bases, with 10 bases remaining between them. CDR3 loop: CASSPDSYNEQFF. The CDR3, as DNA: TGTGCCAGCAGCCCTGACTCGTACAATGAGCAGTTCTTC.